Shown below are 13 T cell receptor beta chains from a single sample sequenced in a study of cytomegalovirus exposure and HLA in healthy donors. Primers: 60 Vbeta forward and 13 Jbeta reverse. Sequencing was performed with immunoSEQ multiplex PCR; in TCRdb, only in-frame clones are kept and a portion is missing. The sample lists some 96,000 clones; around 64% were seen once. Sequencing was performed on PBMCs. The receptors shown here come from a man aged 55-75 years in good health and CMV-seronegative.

The CDR3 DNA is TGTGCCAGCAGTTACTCGAGTCAGGGGCGGTATGGCTACACCTTC. Translating gives CASSYSSQGRYGYTF. The J gene is TRBJ1-2, the V gene TRBV6-6, with D possibly being TRBD1 (6 bases). The CDR3 is made up of 15 amino acids. Germline V gene sequence: CDR1 MNHNY, CDR2 SVGAGI (reference sequence). The V end was cut by 0 bases, the J end by 5 bases, with 13 bases between.

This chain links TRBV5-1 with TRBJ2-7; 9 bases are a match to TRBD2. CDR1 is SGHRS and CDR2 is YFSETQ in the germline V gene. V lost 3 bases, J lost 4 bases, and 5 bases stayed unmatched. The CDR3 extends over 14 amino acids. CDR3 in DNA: TGCGCCAGCAGCTCCCCGGGACTAGCTTACGAGCAGTACTTC. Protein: CASSSPGLAYEQYF.

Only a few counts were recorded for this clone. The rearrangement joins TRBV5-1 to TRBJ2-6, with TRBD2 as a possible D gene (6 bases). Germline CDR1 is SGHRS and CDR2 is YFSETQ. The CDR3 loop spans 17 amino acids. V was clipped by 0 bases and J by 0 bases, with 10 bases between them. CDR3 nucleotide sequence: TGCGCCAGCAGCTTGGAGGTCGGGGGCTCTGGGGCCAACGTCCTGACTTTC. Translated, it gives CASSLEVGGSGANVLTF.

CDR3 coding DNA: TGTGCCAGCAGCTCCTCGGGACAGGGCGATCAGCCCCAGCATTTT. This gives the protein CASSSSGQGDQPQHF. V is TRBV7-6 and J is TRBJ1-5, with TRBD1 identical over 9 bases. With V trimmed by 4 bases and J by 5 bases, 6 bases remained unmatched. This CDR3 contains 15 residues. Germline CDR1 reads SGHVS; CDR2 reads FNYEAQ.

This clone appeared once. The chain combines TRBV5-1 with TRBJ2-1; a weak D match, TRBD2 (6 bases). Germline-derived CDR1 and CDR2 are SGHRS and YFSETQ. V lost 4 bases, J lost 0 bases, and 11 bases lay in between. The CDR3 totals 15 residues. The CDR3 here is CASSTMTSSYNEQFF. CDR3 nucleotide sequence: TGCGCCAGCAGCACGATGACTAGCTCCTACAATGAGCAGTTCTTC.

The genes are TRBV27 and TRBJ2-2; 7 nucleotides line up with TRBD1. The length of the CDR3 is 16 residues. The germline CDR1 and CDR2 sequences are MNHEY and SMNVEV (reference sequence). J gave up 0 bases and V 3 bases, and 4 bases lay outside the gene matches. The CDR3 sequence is CASSFNGQANTGELFF. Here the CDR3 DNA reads TGTGCCAGCAGTTTTAATGGACAGGCGAACACCGGGGAGCTGTTTTTT.

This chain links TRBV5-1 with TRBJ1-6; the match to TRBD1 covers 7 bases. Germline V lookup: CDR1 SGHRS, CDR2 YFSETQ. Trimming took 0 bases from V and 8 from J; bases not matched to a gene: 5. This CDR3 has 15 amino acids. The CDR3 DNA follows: TGCGCCAGCAGCTTGGCCCCAGGGGGTGATTCACCCCTCCACTTT. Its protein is CASSLAPGGDSPLHF. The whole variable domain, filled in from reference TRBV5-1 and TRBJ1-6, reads KAGVTQTPRYLIKTRGQQVTLSCSPISGHRSVSWYQQTPGQGLQFLFEYFSETQRNKGNFPGRFSGRQFSNSRSEMNVSTLELGDSALYLCASSLAPGGDSPLHFGNGTRLTVT.

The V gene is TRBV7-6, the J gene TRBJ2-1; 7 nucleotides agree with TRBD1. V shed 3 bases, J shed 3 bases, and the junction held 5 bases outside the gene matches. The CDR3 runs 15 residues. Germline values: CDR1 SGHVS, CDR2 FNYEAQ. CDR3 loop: CASSFTGAGYNEQFF. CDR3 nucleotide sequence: TGTGCCAGCAGCTTTACAGGGGCGGGCTACAATGAGCAGTTCTTC. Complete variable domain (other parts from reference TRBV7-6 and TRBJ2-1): GAGVSQSPRYKVTKRGQDVALRCDPISGHVSLYWYRQALGQGPEFLTYFNYEAQQDKSGLPNDRFSAERPEGSISTLTIQRTEQRDSAMYRCASSFTGAGYNEQFFGPGTRLTVL.

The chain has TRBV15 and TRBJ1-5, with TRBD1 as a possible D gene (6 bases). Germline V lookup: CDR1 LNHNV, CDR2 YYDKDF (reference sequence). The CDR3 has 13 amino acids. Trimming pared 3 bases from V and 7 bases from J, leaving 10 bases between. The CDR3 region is CATSREGGQPQHF. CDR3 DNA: TGTGCCACCAGCAGGGAGGGGGGGCAGCCCCAGCATTTT.

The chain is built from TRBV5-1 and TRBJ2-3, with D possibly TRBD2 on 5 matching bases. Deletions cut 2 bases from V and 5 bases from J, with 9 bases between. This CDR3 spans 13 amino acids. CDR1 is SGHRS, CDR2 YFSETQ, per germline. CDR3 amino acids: CASSFPGEDTQYF. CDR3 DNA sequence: TGCGCCAGCAGCTTCCCCGGGGAAGATACGCAGTATTTT.

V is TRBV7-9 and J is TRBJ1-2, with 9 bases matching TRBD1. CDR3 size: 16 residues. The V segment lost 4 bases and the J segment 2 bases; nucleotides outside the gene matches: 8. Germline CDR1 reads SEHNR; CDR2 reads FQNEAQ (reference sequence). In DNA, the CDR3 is TGTGCCAGCAGCTCGACAGGGGGGTTGGGAAACTATGGCTACACCTTC. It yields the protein CASSSTGGLGNYGYTF.

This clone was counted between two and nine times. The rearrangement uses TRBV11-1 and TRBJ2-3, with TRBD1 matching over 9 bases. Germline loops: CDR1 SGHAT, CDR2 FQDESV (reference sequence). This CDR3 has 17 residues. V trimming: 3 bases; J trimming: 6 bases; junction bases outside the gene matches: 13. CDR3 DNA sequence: TGTGCCAGCAGCTTGGGACAGGGCATAGGGATCACGGATACGCAGTATTTT. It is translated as CASSLGQGIGITDTQYF.

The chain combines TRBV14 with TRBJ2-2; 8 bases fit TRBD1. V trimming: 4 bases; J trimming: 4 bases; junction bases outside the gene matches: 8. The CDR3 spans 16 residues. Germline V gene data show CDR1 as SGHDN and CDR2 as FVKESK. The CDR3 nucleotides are TGTGCCAGCAGCCGGGAATGGACAGGGTCCACCGGGGAGCTGTTTTTT. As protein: CASSREWTGSTGELFF.